This is a list of T cell receptor beta chains from one sample in a study of T cells after somatic rescue of genetic block. Data came from immunoSEQ multiplex PCR; TCRdb stores just in-frame clones and leaves some out. The data show 60,000 to 75,000 clones, with 92% seen just once and approximately 3% held by the top ten. The sample comprised peripheral blood mononuclear cells (PBMCs). These receptors all come from a middle-aged man. CDR3s include the opening cysteine and the closing phenylalanine or tryptophan. D genes are given only for firm matches. Clone size appears in some rows only: once, few, many, or a class for an expanded clone.

abundance	v_gene	j_gene	d_gene	CDR3nt	CDR3aa
-	TRBV7-9	TRBJ2-1	-	TGTGCCAGCAGCTTATACCAGGGAATGTCGTACAATGAGCAGTTCTTC	CASSLYQGMSYNEQFF
-	TRBV4-3	TRBJ2-3	-	TGCGCCAGCAGCCAAGAGTGGAGAATTTCTAGCACAGATACGCAGTATTTT	CASSQEWRISSTDTQYF
-	TRBV7-9	TRBJ2-7	-	TGTGCCAGCAGCTTTTTGTTAAACGAGCAGTACTTC	CASSFLLNEQYF
-	TRBV20-1	TRBJ2-1	-	TGCAGTGCTAGCGACGGGGCCGAGCAGTTCTTC	CSASDGAEQFF
-	TRBV10-2	TRBJ2-1	-	TGCGCCAGCAGTGAGTCTCGACTGACAATCTACAATGAGCAGTTCTTC	CASSESRLTIYNEQFF
-	TRBV7-8	TRBJ2-1	-	TGTGCCAGCAGCTTAGTGACTGGGGGCAATGAGCAGTTCTTC	CASSLVTGGNEQFF
-	TRBV7-9	TRBJ1-3	TRBD1	TGTGCCAGCAGCTTAGTACCAGGGGGCTCTGGAAACACCATATATTTT	CASSLVPGGSGNTIYF
-	TRBV7-2	TRBJ2-3	-	TGTGCCAGCAGCTTAAGGATGCAGCGGGCGGGAGATACGCAGTATTTT	CASSLRMQRAGDTQYF
-	TRBV13	TRBJ2-4	TRBD2	TGTGCCAGCAGCGTCACTAGCGGGCCTGCCAAAAACATTCAGTACTTC	CASSVTSGPAKNIQYF
-	TRBV18	TRBJ2-1	-	TGTGCCAGCTCACGGGTGCCAACTAGTTCGACCTCCTACAATGAGCAGTTCTTC	CASSRVPTSSTSYNEQFF
-	TRBV2	TRBJ2-7	TRBD2	TGTGCCAGCAGGCAAACTTTTGCGGGAGGGAAATACGAGCAGTACTTC	CASRQTFAGGKYEQYF
-	TRBV5-1	TRBJ2-3	TRBD2	TGCGCCAGCAGCTTAGCGGGGGGGGCCACAGATACGCAGTATTTT	CASSLAGGATDTQYF
-	TRBV6-6	TRBJ1-6	-	TGTGCCAGCAGTTACCGTCAGGGTACCAGATCACCCCTCCACTTT	CASSYRQGTRSPLHF
-	TRBV27	TRBJ1-1	TRBD1	TGTGCCAGCAGCCCAAGACAGGGACGCACTGAAGCTTTCTTT	CASSPRQGRTEAFF
-	TRBV11-2	TRBJ1-5	-	TGTGCCAGCAGCTTTAGCTTCAATCAGCCCCAGCATTTT	CASSFSFNQPQHF
few	TRBV5-5	TRBJ1-4	-	TGTGCCAGCAGCGTGTCAACAGGGCCTAATGAAAAACTGTTTTTT	CASSVSTGPNEKLFF
-	TRBV11-2	TRBJ2-3	-	TGTGCCAGCAGCTTAGATAGGCCAGATACGCAGTATTTT	CASSLDRPDTQYF
-	TRBV5-5	TRBJ1-1	-	TGTGCCAGCAGTAAGGGGTTAGGACACGAGGGAGCTTTCTTT	CASSKGLGHEGAFF
-	TRBV4-2	TRBJ2-6	TRBD1	TGTGCCAGCAGCCAGGACCGGACAGGGTTCTCTGGGGCCAACGTCCTGACTTTC	CASSQDRTGFSGANVLTF
-	TRBV4-3	TRBJ2-5	-	TGCGCCAGCAGCCAAGAATTACGACCTCAAGAGACCCAGTACTTC	CASSQELRPQETQYF
-	TRBV7-2	TRBJ2-5	TRBD1	TGTGCCAGCAGCTTAAACAGGGGCGAAGAGACCCAGTACTTC	CASSLNRGEETQYF
-	TRBV7-9	TRBJ2-3	-	TGTGCCAGCAGCATGGTATCTCGGTATGCGGCGGATACGCAGTATTTT	CASSMVSRYAADTQYF
-	TRBV19	TRBJ2-1	TRBD2	TGTGCCACCCAGGGCGGGAGTACAGTCAATGAGCAGTTCTTC	CATQGGSTVNEQFF
-	TRBV28	TRBJ2-6	-	TGTGCCAGCAGTACCTATGGCTCTGGGGCCAACGTCCTGACTTTC	CASSTYGSGANVLTF
-	TRBV5-5	TRBJ1-6	-	TGTGCCAGCAGCCCCCGACCGGACGATTCACCCCTCCACTTT	CASSPRPDDSPLHF
-	TRBV15	TRBJ1-1	-	TGTGCCACCAGCCACGGGACACCAAACACTGAAGCTTTCTTT	CATSHGTPNTEAFF
-	TRBV27	TRBJ2-3	TRBD2	TGTGCCAGCAGCAGCGGGGGCCTCACAGATACGCAGTATTTT	CASSSGGLTDTQYF
-	TRBV4-2	TRBJ2-5	TRBD2	TGTGCCAGCAGCGAAACCGGGACTAGCGGACTCGGGACCCAGTACTTC	CASSETGTSGLGTQYF
-	TRBV19	TRBJ2-3	-	TGTGCCAGTAGTATCCGACGCACAGATACGCAGTATTTT	CASSIRRTDTQYF
once	TRBV9	TRBJ2-3	TRBD2	TGTGCCAGCAGCGTCGATAGCGGGGGTAGCACAGATACGCAGTATTTT	CASSVDSGGSTDTQYF
-	TRBV6-1	TRBJ1-2	TRBD1	TGTGCCAGCAGTCCCCAGGGGGGGGCAGGGGCACACACCTTC	CASSPQGGAGAHTF
-	TRBV27	TRBJ2-2	TRBD1	TGTGCCAGCAGTTGGAGGACAGGGGACACCGGGGAGCTGTTTTTT	CASSWRTGDTGELFF
-	TRBV6-6	TRBJ1-5	-	TGTGCCGGATCGGGTTTGGGCAATCAGCCCCAGCATTTT	CAGSGLGNQPQHF
-	TRBV6-1	TRBJ1-6	-	TGTGCCAGCATAGGCAGGGGTTCACCCCTCCACTTT	CASIGRGSPLHF
-	TRBV2	TRBJ2-7	-	TGTGCCAGCATCACAAGGGCAGCCTCCTACGAGCAGTACTTC	CASITRAASYEQYF
-	TRBV9	TRBJ1-6	TRBD1	TGTGCCAGCAGCGGGGGACAGGGGGCCTCCTATAATTCACCCCTCCACTTT	CASSGGQGASYNSPLHF
-	TRBV7-2	TRBJ2-7	TRBD2	TGTGCCAGCAGCTTAGTCGGACTAGCGGGAGGGTTACGCTCCTACGAGCAGTACTTC	CASSLVGLAGGLRSYEQYF
-	TRBV19	TRBJ1-5	-	TGTGCCAGTAGTATTCGCGGCCTAAGCGGTCAGCCCCAGCATTTT	CASSIRGLSGQPQHF
-	TRBV18	TRBJ1-5	TRBD1	TGTGCCAGCTCACCCCAGGGGGCGAGTCAGCCCCAGCATTTT	CASSPQGASQPQHF
-	TRBV18	TRBJ2-2	TRBD1	TGTGCCAGCACTCCGGGACAGAGAAACACCGGGGAGCTGTTTTTT	CASTPGQRNTGELFF
-	TRBV15	TRBJ1-2	-	TGTGCCACCAGCAGAGATGGAGCTAACTATGGCTACACCTTC	CATSRDGANYGYTF
few	TRBV27	TRBJ1-3	-	TGTGCCAGCAGTTTAGTTTGGGGATCTGGAAACACCATATATTTT	CASSLVWGSGNTIYF